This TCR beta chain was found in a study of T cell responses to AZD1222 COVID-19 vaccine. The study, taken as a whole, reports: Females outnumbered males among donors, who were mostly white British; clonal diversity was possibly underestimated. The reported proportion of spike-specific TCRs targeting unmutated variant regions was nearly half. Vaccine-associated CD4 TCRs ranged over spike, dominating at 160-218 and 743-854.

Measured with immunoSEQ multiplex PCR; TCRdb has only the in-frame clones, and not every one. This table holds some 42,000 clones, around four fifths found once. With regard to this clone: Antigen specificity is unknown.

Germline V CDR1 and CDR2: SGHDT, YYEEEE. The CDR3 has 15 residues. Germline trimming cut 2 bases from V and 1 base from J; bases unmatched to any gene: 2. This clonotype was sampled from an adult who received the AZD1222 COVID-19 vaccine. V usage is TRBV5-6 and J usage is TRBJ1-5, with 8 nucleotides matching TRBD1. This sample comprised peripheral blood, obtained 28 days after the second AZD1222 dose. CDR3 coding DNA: TGTGCCAGCAGCTTAAGACAGGGGAGCAATCAGCCCCAGCATTTT. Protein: CASSLRQGSNQPQHF. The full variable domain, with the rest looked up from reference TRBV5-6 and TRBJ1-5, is DAGVTQSPTHLIKTRGQQVTLRCSPKSGHDTVSWYQQALGQGPQFIFQYYEEEERQRGNFPDRFSGHQFPNYSSELNVNALLLGDSALYLCASSLRQGSNQPQHFGDGTRLSIL.